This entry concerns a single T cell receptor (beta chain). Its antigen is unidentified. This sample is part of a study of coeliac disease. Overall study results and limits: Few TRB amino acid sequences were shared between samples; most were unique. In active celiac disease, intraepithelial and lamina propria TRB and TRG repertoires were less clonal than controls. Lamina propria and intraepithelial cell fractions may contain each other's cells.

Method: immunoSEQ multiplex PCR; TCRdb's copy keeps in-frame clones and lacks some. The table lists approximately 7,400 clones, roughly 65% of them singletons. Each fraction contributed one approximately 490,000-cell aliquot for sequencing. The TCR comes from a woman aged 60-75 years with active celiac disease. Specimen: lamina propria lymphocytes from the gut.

CDR3 sequence (DNA): TGTGCCAGCTCACCACTCCCCGCAGTGGTCTTAAGGGAGCTGTTTTTT. Protein sequence: CASSPLPAVVLRELFF. The J gene is TRBJ2-2, the V gene TRBV18; no reliable D call. In germline, CDR1 is KGHSH, CDR2 LQKENI. V was trimmed by 1 base and J by 9 bases, leaving 18 bases between them. This CDR3 comprises 16 residues.